The following is a TCR beta chain sequence with its context. Its antigen remains unidentified. Together with a sample-barcoded 5' primer, a J-beta primer mix was included in a second PCR lasting about 7 to 12 cycles. TCRdb redid the calling of the 5' RACE reads with MiXCR, one entry per CDR3 protein. Of 780,000 or so distinct CDR3 sequences in the sample, 56% were seen once. These data belong to a study of blood T cells in healthy people across ages. In each sample, at least 6.5 million PBMCs were isolated. A minimum of 6 micrograms of total RNA was extracted per sample. V lost 0 bases to trimming and J lost 5 bases, with 19 bases between them. The CDR3 consists of 18 residues. The germline gives CDR1 LGHNA, CDR2 YSLEER. Study outcomes and limitations: A roughly linear age-dependent decrease characterized TCR beta diversity per million T cells.

The chain joins TRBV4-3 to TRBJ2-2; perhaps D is TRBD1 or TRBD2 (5 bases each). Sequencing used blood. This TCR was sampled from a man in his forties in good health. The DNA for the CDR3 is TGCGCCAGCAGCCAAGACAATCGTCAGGGAGTAAGAACCGGGGAGCTGTTTTTT. Amino acids: CASSQDNRQGVRTGELFF.